This entry features one TCR beta chain sequence. In the study's own analysis: For nucleated cells, counts were estimated from reference gene primer amplification. Data came from immunoSEQ multiplex PCR; TCRdb stores just in-frame clones and leaves some out. That table is the source of V, J and clone size, and D and trimming were worked out from the DNA. The sample consists of hundreds of thousands of clones, roughly 85% of them appearing once. These data originate in a study of blood T cell repertoires in COVID-19. Study at large: Whether acute or convalescent, the COVID-19 samples came from the United States, Italy and Spain. In each case, the material was cDNA or gDNA derived from T cells, B-cell-depleted T cells, or PBMCs.

This clonotype was obtained from a young woman with active or convalescent COVID-19. The specimen was peripheral blood.

CDR3 nucleotide sequence: TGTGCCAGCAGCGTAGGTCCCCCGCAGGGGATCGGCGACTATGGCTACACCTTC. This translates into CASSVGPPQGIGDYGYTF. J is TRBJ1-2 and V is TRBV9; the D gene is possibly TRBD1 (6 bases). CDR1 is SGDLS and CDR2 is YYNGEE in the germline V gene. CDR3 size: 18 residues. Trimming took off 0 bases at V and 3 bases at J, with 21 bases between the two ends. Supplemented by reference TRBV9 and TRBJ1-2, the full variable domain reads DSGVTQTPKHLITATGQRVTLRCSPRSGDLSVYWYQQSLDQGLQFLIQYYNGEERAKGNILERFSAQQFPDLHSELNLSSLELGDSALYFCASSVGPPQGIGDYGYTFGSGTRLTVV.